Following are 14 T cell receptor beta chains from one sample sequenced in a study of T cells in women clearing cervical HPV infection. Assay: immunoSEQ multiplex PCR; the TCRdb copy retains only in-frame clones and omits some. The sample table sets out about 39,000 clones. What was sequenced was blood buffy coat. The receptors were gathered from a woman between 18 and 69 years old with a cervical HPV16 infection that either progressed to CIN3+ or cleared (not recorded which).

About this clone: The sequence runs out 3 residues before the end of the CDR3; the remainder is reconstructed from the germline J gene. This chain links TRBV29-1 with TRBJ1-1, with 7 positions matching TRBD1. The CDR3 consists of 11 residues. Germline V CDR1 and CDR2: SQVTM, ANQGSEA. The junction had 2 bases not matched to a gene; V was cut back by 6 bases and J by 4 bases. The chain's CDR3 is CSVGQSTEAFF. The part of the CDR3 DNA that was read is TGCAGCGTGGGACAGAGCACTGAA.

A word on this clone: The sequence runs out 3 residues before the end of the CDR3; the remainder is reconstructed from the germline J gene. The chain joins TRBV19 to TRBJ1-1; maybe TRBD1 (5 bases). The V gene's germline CDR1 is LNHDA and CDR2 SQIVND (reference sequence). V was pared by 5 bases and J by 1 base, with 11 bases between. The CDR3 sequence is 14 residues long. CDR3 loop: CASSGAGWNTEAFF. The covered CDR3 bases are TGTGCCAGTAGTGGGGCAGGCTGGAACACTGAA.

Regarding this clone: The read ends 3 residues before the CDR3 terminus; that terminus is restored from the germline J gene. The chain links TRBV5-1 to TRBJ2-3; 9 bases align to TRBD1. V lost 0 bases and J lost 5; bases outside the gene matches: 4. The CDR3 extends over 15 amino acids. CDR1 and CDR2 (germline): SGHRS, YFSETQ. The CDR3 reads CASSLVGQGLDTQYF. CDR3 bases read: TGCGCCAGCAGCTTGGTAGGACAGGGGTTAGATACG.

Partial CDR3 DNA: TGTGCCGGGACAGGGGAAGCAGATACG. It translates to CAGTGEADT. The complete CDR3 reads CAGTGEADTQYF. The V gene is TRBV30, the J gene TRBJ2-3, with 10 positions matching TRBD1. The read finishes 3 residues shy of the CDR3 end, and the germline J gene is used to complete it. V lost 8 bases, J lost 4 bases, and 3 bases stayed unmatched. The CDR3 length is 12 residues. Germline values: CDR1 GTSNPN, CDR2 SVGIG (reference sequence).

About this clone: The read ends 3 residues shy of where the CDR3 ends; the end is completed using the germline J gene. The gene calls are TRBV11-2 and TRBJ2-4; 9 positions agree with TRBD2. The CDR3 is 14 residues long. V gave up 7 bases and J gave up 8 bases; unmatched junction bases: 9. Germline loops: CDR1 SGHAT, CDR2 FQNNGV. CDR3 DNA, as far as it was read: TGTGCCAGCACGCCCGTAGCGGGAGAAGACATT. Amino acid sequence: CASTPVAGEDI. The full CDR3 is CASTPVAGEDIQYF.

Of note for this clone: The CDR3 is cut off 3 residues early in the read; its end comes from the germline J gene. The chain is built from TRBV7-6 and TRBJ2-2, with D possibly TRBD1 on 5 matching bases. V dropped 5 bases and J dropped 0 bases, with 13 bases sitting between them. The CDR3 loop spans 16 amino acids. Germline values: CDR1 SGHVS, CDR2 FNYEAQ. The CDR3: CASSQGVTSNTGELFF. The CDR3 DNA, read in part, is TGTGCCAGCAGCCAAGGGGTTACCTCGAACACCGGGGAG.

Concerning this clone itself: The read ends 3 residues shy of where the CDR3 ends; the end is completed using the germline J gene. This chain uses TRBV14 with TRBJ2-3, with a tentative D call TRBD1 (5 bases). The CDR3 extends over 15 amino acids. CDR1 SGHDN and CDR2 FVKESK come from the germline V gene. This CDR3 reads CASSQTRSGQETQYF. The CDR3 bases that were read are TGTGCCAGCAGCCAGACCCGCAGTGGACAAGAGACG.

In the case of this clone: The missing CDR3 end, 3 residues past where the read stops, is filled in from the germline J gene. The sample contains more than one DNA sequence encoding this CDR3. The J gene is TRBJ1-2, the V gene TRBV5-1; 12 positions match TRBD1. V lost 2 bases, J lost 4 bases, and 12 bases stayed unmatched. This CDR3 region has 18 residues. The germline V gene has CDR1 SGHRS and CDR2 YFSETQ. The CDR3 is CASSFQIRDRGLRYGYTF. Incomplete CDR3 DNA: TGCGCCAGCAGCTTCCAGATCCGGGACAGGGGGCTACGCTATGGC.

The chain's CDR3 is CASSPLVQGAGQYF. Incomplete CDR3 DNA: TGTGCCAGCAGCCCCCTGGTACAGGGGGCTGGT. The chain uses TRBV7-9 and TRBJ2-4, with 9 bases lining up with TRBD1. From the germline J gene comes the end of the CDR3, since the read stops 3 residues before it. The CDR3 sequence is 14 residues long. The germline V gene has CDR1 SEHNR and CDR2 FQNEAQ (reference sequence).

To note about this clone: The read stops 3 residues short of the end of the CDR3; the missing end is completed from the germline J gene. The chain links TRBV6-2 or TRBV6-3 to TRBJ2-3, with 10 bases fitting TRBD1. The CDR3 covers 16 residues. The germline CDR1 and CDR2 sequences are MNHEY and SVGEGT. CDR3 protein: CASSLGQGLLDQPQYF. Incomplete CDR3 DNA: TGTGCCAGCAGTTTGGGACAGGGGCTGCTGGACCAGCCG.

As for this clone: The CDR3 end lies 3 residues beyond the end of the read and is filled in from the germline J gene. The chain couples TRBV7-9 to TRBJ2-5; 11 nucleotides align to TRBD1. V lost 8 bases to trimming and J lost 5 bases; unmatched junction nucleotides: 4. The CDR3 sequence is 13 residues long. The germline V gene encodes CDR1 SEHNR and CDR2 FQNEAQ (reference sequence). The DNA read from the CDR3 is TGTGCCAGCGGACAGGGGGCGCTTGAGACC. Its translation is CASGQGALET. The full CDR3 reads CASGQGALETQYF.

With respect to this clone: The junction and the germline gene differ at one end; a read error may be behind it. The read terminates 3 residues before the CDR3 end, so the remaining end is supplied by the germline J gene. The V and J genes are TRBV18 and TRBJ2-7; 8 bases match TRBD2. Germline lookup yields CDR1 KGHSH and CDR2 LQKENI. There are 15 residues in the CDR3. The CDR3: CASSPRLAGSYEQYF. The CDR3 DNA, read in part, is TGTGCCAGCTCCCCACGGCTAGCGGGCTCCTACGAG.

In regard to this clone: The observed sequence ends 3 residues before the CDR3 terminus, with the missing tail filled in from the germline J gene. The chain carries TRBV11-2 and TRBJ1-2; D unresolved. CDR3 length equals 14 residues. Germline V gene lookup returns CDR1 SGHAT and CDR2 FQNNGV. The V and J ends lost 3 bases and 5 bases respectively, with 13 bases between them. CDR3 DNA, as far as it was read: TGTGCCAGCAGCTTCTTAGAGGGTCGGTATGGC. As protein: CASSFLEGRYG. The complete CDR3 sequence is CASSFLEGRYGYTF. The entire variable domain, with the rest obtained from reference TRBV11-2 and TRBJ1-2, is as follows: EAGVAQSPRYKIIEKRQSVAFWCNPISGHATLYWYQQILGQGPKLLIQFQNNGVVDDSQLPKDRFSAERLKGVDSTLKIQPAKLEDSAVYLCASSFLEGRYGYTFGSGTRLTVV.

Comments on this clone: The CDR3 end lies 3 residues beyond the end of the read and is filled in from the germline J gene. The chain combines TRBV30 with TRBJ2-7, with a possible D match to TRBD1 (7 bases). Germline assignment: CDR1 GTSNPN and CDR2 SVGIG (reference sequence). The CDR3 contains 16 residues. The V and J ends lost 2 bases and 1 base respectively, with 18 bases between them. CDR3 sequence reads: CAWSRGGGTASYEQYF. CDR3 bases read: TGTGCCTGGAGTCGGGGCGGAGGGACAGCATCCTACGAG.